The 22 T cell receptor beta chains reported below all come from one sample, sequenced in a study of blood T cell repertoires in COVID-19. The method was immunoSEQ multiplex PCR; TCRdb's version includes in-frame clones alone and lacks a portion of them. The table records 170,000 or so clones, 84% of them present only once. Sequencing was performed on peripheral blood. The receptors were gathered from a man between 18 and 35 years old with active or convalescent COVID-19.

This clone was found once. DNA for the CDR3: TGTGCCAGTAGTATTGGAACTCTAGGTGAGCAGTTCTTC. Residues: CASSIGTLGEQFF. The J gene is TRBJ2-1, the V gene TRBV19; D gene uncertain. The CDR3 is 13 amino acids. Trimming shortened V by 3 bases and J by 9 bases, and 12 bases separated the two germline ends. Germline V gene lookup returns CDR1 LNHDA and CDR2 SQIVND (reference sequence).

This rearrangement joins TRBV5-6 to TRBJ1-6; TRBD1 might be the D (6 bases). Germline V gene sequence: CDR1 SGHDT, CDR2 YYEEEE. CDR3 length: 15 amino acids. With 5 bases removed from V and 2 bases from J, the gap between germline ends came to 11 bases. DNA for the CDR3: TGTGCCAGCAGATCAGGGGCAACCTATAATTCACCCCTCCACTTT. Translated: CASRSGATYNSPLHF.

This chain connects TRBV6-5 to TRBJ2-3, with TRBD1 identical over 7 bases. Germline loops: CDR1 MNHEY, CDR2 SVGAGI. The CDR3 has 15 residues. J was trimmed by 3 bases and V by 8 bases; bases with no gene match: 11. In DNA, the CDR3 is TGTGCCAGCCGCCCTGGGACAGATCATACAGATACGCAGTATTTT. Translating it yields CASRPGTDHTDTQYF.

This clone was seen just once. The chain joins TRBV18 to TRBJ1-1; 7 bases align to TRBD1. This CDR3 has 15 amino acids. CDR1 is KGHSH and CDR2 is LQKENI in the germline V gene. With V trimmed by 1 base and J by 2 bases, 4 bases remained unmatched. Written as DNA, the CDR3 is TGTGCCAGCTCACCACGACAGGGAACTAACACTGAAGCTTTCTTT. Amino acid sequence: CASSPRQGTNTEAFF.

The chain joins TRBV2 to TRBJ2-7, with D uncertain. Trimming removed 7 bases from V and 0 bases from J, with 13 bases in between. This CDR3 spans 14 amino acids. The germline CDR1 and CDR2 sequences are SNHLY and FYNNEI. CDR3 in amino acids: CASKVEADSYEQYF. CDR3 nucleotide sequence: TGTGCCAGCAAAGTCGAGGCCGACTCCTACGAGCAGTACTTC.

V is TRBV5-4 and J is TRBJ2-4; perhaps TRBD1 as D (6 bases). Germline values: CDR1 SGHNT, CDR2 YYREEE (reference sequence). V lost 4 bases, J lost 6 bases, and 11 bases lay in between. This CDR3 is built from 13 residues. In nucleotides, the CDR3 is TGTGCCAGCAGCCGCGTGGACAGAAACATTCAGTACTTC. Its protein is CASSRVDRNIQYF.

The DNA for the CDR3 is TGTGCCAGCAGCTCTACCGGGACAGGGGGTGTTGGCTACACCTTC. Its translation is CASSSTGTGGVGYTF. The chain recombines TRBV7-2 with TRBJ1-2, with TRBD1 matching 11 bases. The germline V gene has CDR1 SGHTA and CDR2 FQGNSA. V was clipped by 4 bases and J by 7 bases; unmatched bases: 8. CDR3 length: 15 residues.

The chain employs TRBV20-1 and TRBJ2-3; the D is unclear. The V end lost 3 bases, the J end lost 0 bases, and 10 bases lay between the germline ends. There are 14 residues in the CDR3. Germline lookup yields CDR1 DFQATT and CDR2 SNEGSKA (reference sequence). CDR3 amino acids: CSASSQSSTDTQYF. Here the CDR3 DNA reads TGCAGTGCTAGTTCACAATCTAGCACAGATACGCAGTATTTT.

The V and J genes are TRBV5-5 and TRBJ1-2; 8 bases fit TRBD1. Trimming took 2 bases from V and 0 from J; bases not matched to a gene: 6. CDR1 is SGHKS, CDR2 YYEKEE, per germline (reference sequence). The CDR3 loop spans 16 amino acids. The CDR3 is CASSLLGQGTNYGYTF. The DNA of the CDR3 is TGTGCCAGCAGCTTACTAGGACAGGGAACTAACTATGGCTACACCTTC.

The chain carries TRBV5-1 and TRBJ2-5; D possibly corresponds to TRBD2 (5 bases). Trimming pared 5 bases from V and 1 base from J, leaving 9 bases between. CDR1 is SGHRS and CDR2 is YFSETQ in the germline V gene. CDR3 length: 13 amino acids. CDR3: CASRESGQETQYF. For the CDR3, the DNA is TGCGCCAGCAGAGAGAGCGGCCAAGAGACCCAGTACTTC. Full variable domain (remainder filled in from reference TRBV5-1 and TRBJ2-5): KAGVTQTPRYLIKTRGQQVTLSCSPISGHRSVSWYQQTPGQGLQFLFEYFSETQRNKGNFPGRFSGRQFSNSRSEMNVSTLELGDSALYLCASRESGQETQYFGPGTRLLVL.

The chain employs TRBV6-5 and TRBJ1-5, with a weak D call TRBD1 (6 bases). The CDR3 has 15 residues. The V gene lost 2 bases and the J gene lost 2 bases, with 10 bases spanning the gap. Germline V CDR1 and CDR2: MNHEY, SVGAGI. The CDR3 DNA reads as TGTGCCAGCAGTTACAAGGCAGGGGGCAATCAGCCCCAGCATTTT. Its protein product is CASSYKAGGNQPQHF.

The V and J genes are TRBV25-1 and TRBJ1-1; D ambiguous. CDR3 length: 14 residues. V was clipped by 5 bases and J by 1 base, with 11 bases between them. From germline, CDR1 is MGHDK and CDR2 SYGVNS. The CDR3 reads CASSPRVGNTEAFF. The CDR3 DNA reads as TGTGCCAGCAGTCCTCGGGTGGGGAACACTGAAGCTTTCTTT.

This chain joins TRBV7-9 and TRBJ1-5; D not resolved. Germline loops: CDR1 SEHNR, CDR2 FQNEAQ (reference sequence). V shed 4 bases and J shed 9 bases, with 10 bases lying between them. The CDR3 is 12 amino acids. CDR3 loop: CASSSRGGPQHF. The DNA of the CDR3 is TGTGCCAGCAGCTCTAGAGGAGGGCCCCAGCATTTT.

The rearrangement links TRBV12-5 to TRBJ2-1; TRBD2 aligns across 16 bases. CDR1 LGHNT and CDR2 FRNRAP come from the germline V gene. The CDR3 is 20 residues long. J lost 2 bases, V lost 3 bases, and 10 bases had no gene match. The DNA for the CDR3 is TGTGCTAGTGGTTTAACCCTGGGACTAGCGGGAGGGAGCGCCTACAATGAGCAGTTCTTC. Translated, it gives CASGLTLGLAGGSAYNEQFF.

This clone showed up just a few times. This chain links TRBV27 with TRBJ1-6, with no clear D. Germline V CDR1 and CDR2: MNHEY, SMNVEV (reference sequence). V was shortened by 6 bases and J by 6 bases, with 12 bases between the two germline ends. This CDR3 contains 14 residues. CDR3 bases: TGTGCCAGCAGCCCGTTCCCCCTTAATTCACCCCTCCACTTT. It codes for CASSPFPLNSPLHF.

As DNA, the CDR3 is TGCGCCAGCAGCTTGGCGCCAGGGGGAGTTGATGAGCAGTTCTTC. Translated, it gives CASSLAPGGVDEQFF. The chain links TRBV5-1 to TRBJ2-1, with 7 bases aligning to TRBD1. Germline CDR1 and CDR2: SGHRS and YFSETQ. The CDR3 is 15 residues long. V lost 0 bases, J lost 8 bases, and 8 bases stayed unmatched. Full variable domain (outside the CDR3, taken from reference TRBV5-1 and TRBJ2-1): KAGVTQTPRYLIKTRGQQVTLSCSPISGHRSVSWYQQTPGQGLQFLFEYFSETQRNKGNFPGRFSGRQFSNSRSEMNVSTLELGDSALYLCASSLAPGGVDEQFFGPGTRLTVL.

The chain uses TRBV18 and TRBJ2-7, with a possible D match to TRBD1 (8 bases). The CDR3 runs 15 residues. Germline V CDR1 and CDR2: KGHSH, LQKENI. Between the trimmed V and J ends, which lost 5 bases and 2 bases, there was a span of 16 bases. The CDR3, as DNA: TGTGCCAGCTCATCGGACAGGGAGGGGACCTACGAGCAGTACTTC. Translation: CASSSDREGTYEQYF.

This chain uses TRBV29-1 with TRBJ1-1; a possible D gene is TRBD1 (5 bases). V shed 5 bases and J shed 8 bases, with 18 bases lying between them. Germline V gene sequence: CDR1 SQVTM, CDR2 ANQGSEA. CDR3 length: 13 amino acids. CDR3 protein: CSVLLQGTAEAFF. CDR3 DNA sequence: TGCAGCGTTCTCCTCCAGGGCACCGCAGAAGCTTTCTTT.

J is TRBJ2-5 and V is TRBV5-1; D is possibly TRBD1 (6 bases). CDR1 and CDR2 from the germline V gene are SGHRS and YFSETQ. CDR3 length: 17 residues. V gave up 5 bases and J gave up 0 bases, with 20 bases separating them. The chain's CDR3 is CASSKGQLKLYQETQYF. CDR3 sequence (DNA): TGCGCCAGCAGTAAAGGACAGCTAAAACTGTACCAAGAGACCCAGTACTTC.

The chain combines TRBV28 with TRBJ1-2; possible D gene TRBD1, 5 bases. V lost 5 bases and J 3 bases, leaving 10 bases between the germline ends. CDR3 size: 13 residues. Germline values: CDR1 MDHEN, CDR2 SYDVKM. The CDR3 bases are TGTGCCAGCAGTCAGCCGGGGGACTATGGCTACACCTTC. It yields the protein CASSQPGDYGYTF.

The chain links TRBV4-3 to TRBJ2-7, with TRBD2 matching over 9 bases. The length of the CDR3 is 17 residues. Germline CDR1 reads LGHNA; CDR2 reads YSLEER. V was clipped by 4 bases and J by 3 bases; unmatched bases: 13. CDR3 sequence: CASSPSGVAGDYYEQYF. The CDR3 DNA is TGCGCCAGCAGCCCGTCGGGGGTAGCGGGAGATTACTACGAGCAGTACTTC.

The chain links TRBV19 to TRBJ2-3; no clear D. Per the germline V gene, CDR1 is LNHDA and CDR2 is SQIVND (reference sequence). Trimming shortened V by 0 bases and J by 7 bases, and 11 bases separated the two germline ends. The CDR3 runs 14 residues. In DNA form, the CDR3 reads TGTGCCAGTAGTATAGACCATCTAGGTAATACGCAGTATTTT. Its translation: CASSIDHLGNTQYF.